The sample holds one count of the clone carrying this TCR beta chain. Germline trimming cut 2 bases from V and 2 bases from J; bases unmatched to any gene: 11. Germline CDR1 and CDR2: KGHSH and LQKENI. This CDR3 contains 17 residues. The libraries were made with immunoSEQ v3.0 at survey level. Generated by immunoSEQ multiplex PCR, the TCRdb table keeps only in-frame clones and is missing some. The data show about 20,000 clones, roughly 80% seen once. This sample is part of a study of long-term antiretroviral therapy in people with HIV. The rearrangement links TRBV18 to TRBJ1-2, with 7 bases matching TRBD1. This specimen consisted of unsorted PBMCs, obtained 0.2 years after starting antiretroviral therapy. This TCR came from a woman in her forties with HIV. Written as DNA, the CDR3 is TGTGCCAGCTCACCATACTCAGGGGGACAGAAAAACTATGGCTACACCTTC. Residues: CASSPYSGGQKNYGYTF.